The clone carrying this T cell receptor beta chain was seen many times. Its antigen remains unidentified. This sample is drawn from a study of molecular identifiers for immune sequencing clone quantification. Overall study results and limits: Naive cells had under 1% of molecules in clones above 20 RNA copies, effectors over 99%. Sizes of clones that are highly expanded could be underestimated (if identical TCR molecules share a barcode).

MiXCR, applied by TCRdb to the PCR reads, yields one record per CDR3 protein. The sample has some 590,000 distinct CDR3 sequences; 25% are singletons. The CDR3 contains 14 residues. The germline gives CDR1 MNHEY, CDR2 SVGAGI. V lost 2 bases and J lost 7; bases outside the gene matches: 6. The sequencing sample was made of naive CD8+ T cells from blood, with Jurkat cell RNA spiked in. Subset described: FACS-sorted CD8+CD4-CCR7+CD45RA+ naive T cells. This TCR came from a human donor in good health. Some libraries in this study had Jurkat cell RNA spiked in. The chain uses TRBV6-5 and TRBJ2-7; 9 bases are shared with TRBD1. In nucleotides, the CDR3 is TGTGCCAGCAGTTACGGACAGGGGATCGGGGAGCAGTACTTC. Its protein is CASSYGQGIGEQYF.